The 5 T cell receptor beta chains below were found in one sample sequenced in a study of blood T cells in healthy people across ages. Next came a second PCR, run for roughly 6 to 11 cycles, which used a sample-barcoded 5' primer along with a J-beta primer mix. One entry per CDR3 protein, called by TCRdb with MiXCR from the 5' RACE reads. Here the sample spans 1.5 million to 1.9 million distinct CDR3 sequences, approximately 42% being singletons. Source material: blood. Every receptor here comes from a woman aged 18-29 years in good health.

This clonotype has a handful of counts. This rearrangement joins TRBV29-1 to TRBJ1-2, with 9 nucleotides matching TRBD1. CDR1 is SQVTM and CDR2 is ANQGSEA in the germline V gene. The CDR3 is 15 residues long. The junction had 12 bases not matched to a gene; V was cut back by 6 bases and J by 4 bases. The DNA for the CDR3 is TGCAGCGTATACCGGGACAGGGACCGCCTCTATGGCTACACCTTC. Residues: CSVYRDRDRLYGYTF.

V and J are TRBV16 and TRBJ2-6, with 10 bases that match TRBD1. The trim removed 6 bases at V and 0 bases at J, leaving 11 bases unmatched. The CDR3 sequence is 19 residues long. In germline, CDR1 is KGHSY, CDR2 FQNENV. CDR3 amino acids: CASSQRVTGGYSGANVLTF. CDR3 in DNA: TGTGCCAGCAGTCAAAGGGTGACAGGGGGCTACTCTGGGGCCAACGTCCTGACTTTC.

The J gene is TRBJ2-2, the V gene TRBV12-3 or TRBV12-4; D gene unclear. CDR3 length equals 13 residues. V shed 5 bases and J shed 6 bases, with 10 bases lying between them. The DNA for the CDR3 is TGTGCCAGCAGTGTAATGCGACCCGGGGAGCTGTTTTTT. Translating it yields CASSVMRPGELFF.

The gene calls are TRBV20-1 and TRBJ1-2, with 9 bases aligning to TRBD1. The germline V gene has CDR1 DFQATT and CDR2 SNEGSKA (reference sequence). This CDR3 spans 14 amino acids. V was clipped by 6 bases and J by 6 bases; unmatched bases: 11. The CDR3 loop is CSAPGTGNRHGYTF. The CDR3, as DNA: TGCAGTGCGCCCGGGACAGGGAATCGGCATGGCTACACCTTC.

The chain links TRBV9 to TRBJ2-1; D remains ambiguous. Germline V gene lookup returns CDR1 SGDLS and CDR2 YYNGEE. Trimming removed 0 bases at V and 0 bases at J, with 13 bases between. The CDR3 is made up of 17 amino acids. The CDR3 loop reads CASSVAGIISSYNEQFF. The CDR3 coding sequence is TGTGCCAGCAGCGTAGCTGGAATCATAAGCTCCTACAATGAGCAGTTCTTC.